These 15 T cell receptor beta chains were sequenced from one sample in a study of PD-1 blockade in classical Hodgkin lymphoma. The sample's time point: cycle 4 day 1 (C4D1), after around six weeks of nivolumab. Brentuximab vedotin exposure varied, and every patient relapsed after autologous stem cell transplantation. It was by magnetic negative selection that CD8+ T cells were isolated from thawed PBMCs. The data were produced by immunoSEQ multiplex PCR, yet TCRdb's version contains in-frame clones alone and is incomplete. Of approximately 6,400 clones in the sample, 73% were seen once. The input for sequencing was CD8+ T cells from blood, taken before the fourth cycle of nivolumab. The receptors were gathered from a human donor with classical Hodgkin lymphoma.

The chain recombines TRBV7-2 with TRBJ1-4; tentatively, D is TRBD1 (5 bases). The V gene's germline CDR1 is SGHTA and CDR2 FQGNSA. Trimming removed 0 bases at V and 5 bases at J, with 13 bases between. The CDR3 loop spans 16 amino acids. DNA of the CDR3: TGTGCCAGCAGCTTAGCTGGGACGCACGGGAATGAAAAACTGTTTTTT. Amino acid sequence: CASSLAGTHGNEKLFF.

V usage is TRBV19 and J usage is TRBJ1-1; no definite D call. Trimming stripped 6 bases from V and 0 bases from J, with 8 bases between. The CDR3 covers 13 residues. Germline values: CDR1 LNHDA, CDR2 SQIVND (reference sequence). The CDR3 DNA is TGTGCCAGTAGGTTTCAGTTGAACACTGAAGCTTTCTTT. Translated: CASRFQLNTEAFF.

This clone has more than one count but fewer than ten. This chain connects TRBV4-1 to TRBJ2-1; 9 nucleotides line up with TRBD2. Losses at the gene ends were 4 bases for V and 7 bases for J; bases not matched to a gene: 8. CDR1 is MGHRA, CDR2 YSYEKL, per germline. The CDR3 sequence is 15 residues long. Written as DNA, the CDR3 is TGCGCCAGCAGCCGGGACGCGGGGGGGGTAAATGAGCAGTTCTTC. It is translated as CASSRDAGGVNEQFF.

The chain combines TRBV2 with TRBJ2-5, with 8 bases aligning to TRBD2. Germline V gene data show CDR1 as SNHLY and CDR2 as FYNNEI. The J segment lost 3 bases and the V segment lost 2 bases, leaving 5 bases of the junction unmatched. The CDR3 consists of 15 residues. The chain's CDR3 is CASSESKLAEETQYF. In nucleotides, the CDR3 is TGTGCCAGCAGTGAAAGTAAACTAGCGGAAGAGACCCAGTACTTC. Using reference TRBV2 and TRBJ2-5 for the parts outside the CDR3, the full variable domain is EPEVTQTPSHQVTQMGQEVILRCVPISNHLYFYWYRQILGQKVEFLVSFYNNEISEKSEIFDDQFSVERPDGSNFTLKIRSTKLEDSAMYFCASSESKLAEETQYFGPGTRLLVL.

This clone was counted between two and nine times. The genes are TRBV4-2 and TRBJ2-3, with D perhaps TRBD2 (5 bases). The V end lost 3 bases, the J end lost 2 bases, and 15 bases lay between the germline ends. The CDR3 contains 16 residues. Germline V CDR1 and CDR2: LGHNA, YNFKEQ. The CDR3 spells CASSQSRTDYTDTQYF. The CDR3 DNA is TGTGCCAGCAGCCAGAGTAGGACCGACTACACAGATACGCAGTATTTT.

The chain employs TRBV10-3 and TRBJ1-3; 8 bases align to TRBD1. V lost 6 bases and J lost 0; bases outside the gene matches: 4. This CDR3 is built from 15 residues. Germline CDR1 is ENHRY and CDR2 is SYGVKD. CDR3 in DNA: TGTGCCATCAGCGGACAGGGACGCTCTGGAAACACCATATATTTT. It encodes CAISGQGRSGNTIYF.

The rearrangement joins TRBV6-1 to TRBJ1-1; possibly TRBD1 for D (5 bases). The CDR3 runs 14 residues. The V end was cut by 3 bases, the J end by 5 bases, with 13 bases between. CDR1 is MNHNS, CDR2 SASEGT, per germline. CDR3 DNA: TGTGCCAGCAGTGACTTTCCAAGGGGTACTGAAGCTTTCTTT. Encoded protein: CASSDFPRGTEAFF.

The J gene is TRBJ2-7, the V gene TRBV27, with a weak D call TRBD2 (5 bases). This CDR3 is built from 13 residues. Trimming took 6 bases from V and 4 from J, leaving 13 bases between them. Germline loops: CDR1 MNHEY, CDR2 SMNVEV (reference sequence). The CDR3 bases are TGTGCCAGCAGCGTAGGACGGGGTTACGAGCAGTACTTC. Encoded protein: CASSVGRGYEQYF.

In its sample, this clone was seen once. The sample carries other DNA sequences with the same CDR3. The chain links TRBV27 to TRBJ2-5; the D is unclear. This CDR3 spans 14 amino acids. The V gene lost 0 bases and the J gene lost 5 bases, with 10 bases spanning the gap. In germline, CDR1 is MNHEY, CDR2 SMNVEV (reference sequence). The CDR3 coding sequence is TGTGCCAGCAGTTTATCGAAGGGTGGGGAGACCCAGTACTTC. Its translation: CASSLSKGGETQYF.

The chain has TRBV5-8 and TRBJ1-2, with D tentatively TRBD1 (5 bases). Trimming cost V 4 bases and J 8 bases, with 18 bases left between them. The CDR3 extends over 14 amino acids. The germline CDR1 and CDR2 sequences are SGHTS and YDEGEE. CDR3 bases: TGTGCCAGCAGCCTCAGGGAGTATTTAGACGGCTACACCTTC. Protein sequence: CASSLREYLDGYTF.

This chain joins TRBV15 and TRBJ2-7; the D is unclear. V was shortened by 2 bases and J by 0 bases, with 11 bases between the two germline ends. CDR1 LNHNV and CDR2 YYDKDF come from the germline V gene (reference sequence). CDR3 length equals 15 residues. CDR3 sequence (DNA): TGTGCCACCAGCAGATCCACAGCACGCTCCTACGAGCAGTACTTC. The encoded protein is CATSRSTARSYEQYF.

This clone is a singleton in its sample. The chain employs TRBV29-1 and TRBJ2-7, with TRBD1 matching 7 bases. The CDR3 is 12 amino acids. Looked up from germline, CDR1 is SQVTM and CDR2 is ANQGSEA. V lost 7 bases, J lost 9 bases, and 12 bases stayed unmatched. The CDR3 sequence: CSAWDSTFGQYF. The CDR3 nucleotides are TGCAGCGCTTGGGACAGTACGTTTGGGCAGTACTTC.

The genes are TRBV11-2 and TRBJ2-3; 8 bases fit TRBD1. The CDR3 sequence is 14 residues long. CDR1 and CDR2 from the germline V gene are SGHAT and FQNNGV. The J segment lost 5 bases and the V segment lost 5 bases, leaving 6 bases of the junction unmatched. The CDR3 DNA is TGTGCCAGCAGCCGTCGGACAGGGAGAGATACGCAGTATTTT. This encodes CASSRRTGRDTQYF.

The V gene is TRBV10-1, the J gene TRBJ2-7; a possible D gene is TRBD2 (5 bases). Trimming removed 3 bases from V and 5 bases from J, with 8 bases in between. The CDR3 spans 12 residues. The germline V gene encodes CDR1 WNHNN and CDR2 SYGVQD (reference sequence). In DNA form, the CDR3 reads TGCGCCAGCAGTGACGGGCGGGACGAGCAGTACTTC. As protein: CASSDGRDEQYF.

The gene calls are TRBV4-2 and TRBJ1-6; tentative D call: TRBD1 (5 bases). The V end was cut by 0 bases, the J end by 2 bases, with 8 bases between. The germline V gene encodes CDR1 LGHNA and CDR2 YNFKEQ. This CDR3 spans 16 amino acids. As DNA, the CDR3 is TGTGCCAGCAGCCAAGAGCACAGGCCCTATAATTCACCCCTCCACTTT. Translated, it gives CASSQEHRPYNSPLHF.